One T cell receptor (beta chain) is described in this entry. The antigen remains unidentified. The assay was immunoSEQ multiplex PCR, and TCRdb's table has in-frame clones only and misses some. The data hold about 100,000 clones, with nearly 95% observed a single time. This entry belongs to a study of siplizumab effects on memory and regulatory T cells. Regarding the study as a whole: A major contribution to the alloresponse seemed to be made by naive T cells, which seemed more diverse than memory cells. Treg origin accounted for an average of 68.8% of mappable alloreactive CD4+ clones with siplizumab and approximately 25% in controls. Siplizumab significantly brought down the alloreactive sequences that trace back to unstimulated CD4+ memory cells.

This CDR3 spans 13 amino acids. V lost 8 bases and J lost 0, with 8 bases in between. CDR1 is MNHNS and CDR2 is SASEGT in the germline V gene. Sequenced sample: non-Treg CD4+ T cells sorted from blood. The receptor comes from a human donor in good health. The J gene is TRBJ1-5, the V gene TRBV6-1; D gene unclear. The CDR3 loop reads CASHKNSNQPQHF. The CDR3 DNA sequence: TGTGCCAGCCACAAGAATAGCAATCAGCCCCAGCATTTT.